The sequence of this TCR beta chain was determined in a study of blood T cell repertoires in COVID-19. Overall study: The United States, Italy and Spain supplied acute and convalescent COVID-19 samples. T cells, B-cell-depleted T cells, or PBMCs supplied cDNA or gDNA.

This clone was counted a single time. As processed by the authors: The assay estimated nucleated cells by amplifying reference gene primers. The data were produced by immunoSEQ multiplex PCR, yet TCRdb's version contains in-frame clones alone and is incomplete. V and J calls plus clone size are reproduced from that table; the DNA served to infer D and trimming. The data contain approximately 220,000 clones, approximately 81% of them singletons. The sample comprised peripheral blood. The clonotype originates from an elderly woman with acute or convalescent COVID-19.

This CDR3 reads CASSLDSQETQYF. The CDR3 nucleotides are TGTGCCAGCAGTTTAGACAGCCAAGAGACCCAGTACTTC. The rearrangement uses TRBV12-3 or TRBV12-4 and TRBJ2-5; D is undetermined. The V gene lost 1 base and the J gene lost 1 base, with 4 bases spanning the gap. This CDR3 has 13 residues.